Sequencing of this T cell receptor (beta chain) was carried out in a study of regulatory T cells in long-lasting Graves disease. Study-wide findings and caveats: Persistent cases favored TRBV28, TRBJ1-2 and TRBJ2-5. Limited sample numbers may have lowered accuracy. Thyroid tissue was not sampled; only peripheral blood was.

Investigators prepared the TCR beta libraries by applying iRepertoire HTBI primers and Arm-PCR of CDR3 regions. TCRdb independently ran MiXCR on the multiplex PCR reads; one entry per CDR3 protein. The sample yields about 560,000 distinct CDR3 sequences, roughly 15% seen once. This clonotype was found many times. The antigen remains unidentified. The CDR3 loop spans 12 amino acids. Germline loops: CDR1 LGHDT, CDR2 YNNKEL (reference sequence). The V and J ends lost 1 base and 7 bases respectively, with 7 bases between them. The time point denotes: newly diagnosed GD, antithyroid drugs for less than 3 months. PBMC RNA served as the TCR library source. Criteria from the American Thyroid Association guidelines were applied to diagnose Graves' disease. The same sample was also studied in work on T cells in Graves' hyperthyroidism and ophthalmopathy.

The V call is TRBV3-1, the J call TRBJ1-2; D gene ambiguous. Specimen: peripheral blood mononuclear cells (PBMCs), collected at new diagnosis, from a patient treated with antithyroid drugs. The sequence came from a man aged 18-30 years with Graves disease. CDR3 residues: CASSQVRGGYTF. The CDR3 region has the DNA TGTGCCAGCAGCCAAGTTAGAGGTGGCTACACCTTC.